This T cell receptor (beta chain) was recovered during a study of blood T cell repertoires in COVID-19. Unmatched junction bases numbered 6, after V lost 1 base and J lost 8 bases. Germline CDR1 and CDR2: SGHTA and FQGNSA. The CDR3 is made up of 15 amino acids. This table comes from immunoSEQ multiplex PCR, and its TCRdb copy is limited to in-frame clones, with some not included. Seen here are 130,000 to 150,000 clones, 87% observed once, and the top ten hold around 6.5%. Input material: peripheral blood. This clonotype originated in a man at least 80 years old with acute or convalescent COVID-19. V is TRBV7-2 and J is TRBJ1-4; 8 bases are shared with TRBD1. The CDR3 nucleotides read TGTGCCAGCAGCTTAGTAGGGACAGGCAACGAAAAACTGTTTTTT. It translates to CASSLVGTGNEKLFF. The variable domain in full, completed from reference TRBV7-2 and TRBJ1-4, reads GAGVSQSPSNKVTEKGKDVELRCDPISGHTALYWYRQSLGQGLEFLIYFQGNSAPDKSGLPSDRFSAERTGGSVSTLTIQRTQQEDSAVYLCASSLVGTGNEKLFFGSGTQLSVL.